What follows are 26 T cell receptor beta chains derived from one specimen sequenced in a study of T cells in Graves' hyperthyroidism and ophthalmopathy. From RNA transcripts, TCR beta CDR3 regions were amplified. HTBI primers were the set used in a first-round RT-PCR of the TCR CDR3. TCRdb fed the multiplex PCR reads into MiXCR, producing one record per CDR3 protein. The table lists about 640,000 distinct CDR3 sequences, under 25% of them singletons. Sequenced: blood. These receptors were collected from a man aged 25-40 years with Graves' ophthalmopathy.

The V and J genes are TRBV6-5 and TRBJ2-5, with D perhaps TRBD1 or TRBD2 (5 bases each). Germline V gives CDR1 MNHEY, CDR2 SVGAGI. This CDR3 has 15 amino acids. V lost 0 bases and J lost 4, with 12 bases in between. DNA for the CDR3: TGTGCCAGCAGTTACTCTTCAGGGAGTATAGAGACCCAGTACTTC. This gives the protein CASSYSSGSIETQYF.

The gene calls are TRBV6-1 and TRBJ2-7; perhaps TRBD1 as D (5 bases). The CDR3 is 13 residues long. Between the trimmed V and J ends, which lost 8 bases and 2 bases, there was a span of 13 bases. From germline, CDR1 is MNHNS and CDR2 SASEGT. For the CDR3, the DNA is TGTGCCAGCTCGAAGGGGCCACCCTACGAGCAGTACTTC. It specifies CASSKGPPYEQYF.

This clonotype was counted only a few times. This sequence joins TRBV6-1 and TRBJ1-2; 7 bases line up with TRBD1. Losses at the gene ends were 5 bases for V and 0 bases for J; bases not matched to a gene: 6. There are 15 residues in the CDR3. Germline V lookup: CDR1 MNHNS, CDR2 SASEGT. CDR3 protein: CASSLTGTANYGYTF. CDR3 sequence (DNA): TGTGCCAGCAGTTTGACCGGGACAGCTAACTATGGCTACACCTTC.

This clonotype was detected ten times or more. CDR3 nucleotide sequence: TGTGCCAGCAGGGTGGGGACAGGGTCCATTCAGCCCCAGCATTTT. It specifies CASRVGTGSIQPQHF. The chain employs TRBV28 and TRBJ1-5; 9 bases line up with TRBD1. From germline, CDR1 is MDHEN and CDR2 SYDVKM. CDR3 length: 15 residues. J lost 6 bases, V lost 6 bases, and 9 bases had no gene match. The whole variable domain, filled in from reference TRBV28 and TRBJ1-5, reads DVKVTQSSRYLVKRTGEKVFLECVQDMDHENMFWYRQDPGLGLRLIYFSYDVKMKEKGDIPEGYSVSREKKERFSLILESASTNQTSMYLCASRVGTGSIQPQHFGDGTRLSIL.

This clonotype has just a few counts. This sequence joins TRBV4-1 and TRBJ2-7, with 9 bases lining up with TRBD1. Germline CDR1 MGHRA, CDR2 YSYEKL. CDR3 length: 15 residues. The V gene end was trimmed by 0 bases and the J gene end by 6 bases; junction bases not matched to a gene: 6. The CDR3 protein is CASSQEGTGKGEQYF. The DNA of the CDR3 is TGCGCCAGCAGCCAAGAGGGGACAGGGAAAGGCGAGCAGTACTTC.

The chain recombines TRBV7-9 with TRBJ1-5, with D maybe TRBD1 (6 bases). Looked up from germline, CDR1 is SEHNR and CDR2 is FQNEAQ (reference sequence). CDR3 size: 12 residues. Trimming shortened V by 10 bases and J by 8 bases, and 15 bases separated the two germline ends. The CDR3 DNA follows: TGTGCCACCGGCAGGGGAAGGGAGCCCCAGCATTTT. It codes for CATGRGREPQHF.

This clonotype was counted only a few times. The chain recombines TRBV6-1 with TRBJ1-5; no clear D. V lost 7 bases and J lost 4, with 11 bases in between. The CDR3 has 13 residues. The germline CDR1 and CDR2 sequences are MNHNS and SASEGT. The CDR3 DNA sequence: TGTGCCAGCACGGGAGTCCGGAATCAGCCCCAGCATTTT. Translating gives CASTGVRNQPQHF.

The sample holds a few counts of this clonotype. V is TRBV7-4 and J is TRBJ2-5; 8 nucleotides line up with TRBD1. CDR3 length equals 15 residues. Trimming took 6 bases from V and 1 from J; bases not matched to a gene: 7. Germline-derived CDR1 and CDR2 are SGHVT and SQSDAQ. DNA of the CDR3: TGTGCCAGCAGAACCGGGACAGGCCTCCAAGAGACCCAGTACTTC. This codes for CASRTGTGLQETQYF.

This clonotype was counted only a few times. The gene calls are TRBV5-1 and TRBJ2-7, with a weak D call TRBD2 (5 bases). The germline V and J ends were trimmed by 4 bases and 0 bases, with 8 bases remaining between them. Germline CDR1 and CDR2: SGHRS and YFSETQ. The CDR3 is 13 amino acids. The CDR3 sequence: CASSPGNSYEQYF. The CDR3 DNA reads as TGCGCCAGCAGCCCCGGGAACTCCTACGAGCAGTACTTC.

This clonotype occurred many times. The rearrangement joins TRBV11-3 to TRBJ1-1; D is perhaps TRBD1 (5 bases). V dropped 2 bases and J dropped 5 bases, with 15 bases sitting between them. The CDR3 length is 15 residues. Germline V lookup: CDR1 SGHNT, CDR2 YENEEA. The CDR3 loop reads CASSLPRQGVTEAFF. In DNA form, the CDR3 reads TGTGCCAGCAGCTTACCACGACAAGGGGTAACTGAAGCTTTCTTT.

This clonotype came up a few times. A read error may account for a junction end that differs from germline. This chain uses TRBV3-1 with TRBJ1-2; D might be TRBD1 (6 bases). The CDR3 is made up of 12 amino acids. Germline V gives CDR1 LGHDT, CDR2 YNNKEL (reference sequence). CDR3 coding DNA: TGTGCCGGCAGCCAAGGGGGACGGGGCTACACCTTC. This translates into CAGSQGGRGYTF.

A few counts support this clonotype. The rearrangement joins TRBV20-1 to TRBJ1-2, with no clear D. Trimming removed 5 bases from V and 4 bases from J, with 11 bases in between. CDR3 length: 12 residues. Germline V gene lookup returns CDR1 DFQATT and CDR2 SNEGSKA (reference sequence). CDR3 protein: CSAYDGSYGYTF. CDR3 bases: TGCAGTGCTTATGACGGGAGCTATGGCTACACCTTC.

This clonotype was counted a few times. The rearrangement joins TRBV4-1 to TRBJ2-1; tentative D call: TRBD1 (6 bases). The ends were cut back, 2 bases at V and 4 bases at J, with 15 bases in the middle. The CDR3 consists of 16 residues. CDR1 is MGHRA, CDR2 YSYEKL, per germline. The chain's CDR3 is CASSQLFSGQYNEQFF. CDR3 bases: TGCGCCAGCAGCCAATTGTTCTCGGGACAATACAATGAGCAGTTCTTC.

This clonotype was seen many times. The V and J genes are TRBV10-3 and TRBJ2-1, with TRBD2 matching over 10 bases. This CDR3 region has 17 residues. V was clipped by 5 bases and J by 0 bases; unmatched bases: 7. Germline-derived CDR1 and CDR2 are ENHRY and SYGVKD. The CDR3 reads CAISNPSGGSSYNEQFF. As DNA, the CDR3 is TGTGCCATCAGTAACCCTAGCGGGGGCAGCTCCTACAATGAGCAGTTCTTC.

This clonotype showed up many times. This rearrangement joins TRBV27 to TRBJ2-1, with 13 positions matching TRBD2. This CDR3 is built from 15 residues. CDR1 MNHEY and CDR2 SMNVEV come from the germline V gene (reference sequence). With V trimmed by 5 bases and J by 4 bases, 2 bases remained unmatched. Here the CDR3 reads CASSTSGRVYNEQFF. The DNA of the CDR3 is TGTGCCAGCAGTACTAGCGGGAGGGTTTACAATGAGCAGTTCTTC.

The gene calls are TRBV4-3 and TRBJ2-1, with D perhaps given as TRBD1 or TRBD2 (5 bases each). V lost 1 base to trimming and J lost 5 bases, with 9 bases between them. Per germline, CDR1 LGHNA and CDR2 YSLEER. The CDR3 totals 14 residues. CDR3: CASSQGRDHNEQFF. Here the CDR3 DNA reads TGCGCCAGCAGCCAAGGCCGGGACCACAATGAGCAGTTCTTC.

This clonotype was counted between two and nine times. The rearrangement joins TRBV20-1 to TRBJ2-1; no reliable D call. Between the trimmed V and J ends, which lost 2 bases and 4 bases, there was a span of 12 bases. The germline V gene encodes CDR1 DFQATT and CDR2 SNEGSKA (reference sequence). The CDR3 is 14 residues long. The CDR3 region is CSARPSKLYNEQFF. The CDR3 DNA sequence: TGCAGTGCTAGACCTAGTAAGTTGTACAATGAGCAGTTCTTC.

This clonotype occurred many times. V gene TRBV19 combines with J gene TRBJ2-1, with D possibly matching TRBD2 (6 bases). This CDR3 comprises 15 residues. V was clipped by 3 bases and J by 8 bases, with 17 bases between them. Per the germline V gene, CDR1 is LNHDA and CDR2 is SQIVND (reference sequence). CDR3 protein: CASSIVAEVKDEQFF. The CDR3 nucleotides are TGTGCCAGTAGTATTGTAGCGGAGGTTAAGGATGAGCAGTTCTTC.

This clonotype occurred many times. The CDR3 DNA reads as TGTGCCAGCAGTTGGCCAGGGGATCCCTACGAGCAGTACTTC. This encodes CASSWPGDPYEQYF. J is TRBJ2-7 and V is TRBV12-3 or TRBV12-4, with a possible D match to TRBD1 (6 bases). CDR3 length: 14 residues. Trimming removed 4 bases from V and 2 bases from J, with 12 bases in between.

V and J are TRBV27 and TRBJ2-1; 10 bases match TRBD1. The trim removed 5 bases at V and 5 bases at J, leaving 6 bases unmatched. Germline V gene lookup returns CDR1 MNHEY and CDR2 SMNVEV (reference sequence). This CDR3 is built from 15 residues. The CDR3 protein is CASSHSGTGDNEQFF. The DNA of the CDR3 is TGTGCCAGCAGTCACTCCGGGACAGGGGACAATGAGCAGTTCTTC.

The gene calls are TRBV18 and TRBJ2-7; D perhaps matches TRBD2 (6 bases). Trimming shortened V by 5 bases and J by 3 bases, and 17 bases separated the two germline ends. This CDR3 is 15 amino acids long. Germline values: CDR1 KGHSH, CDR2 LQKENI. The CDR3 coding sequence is TGTGCCAGCTCAGACGGAGGGATTTGGAGCTACGAGCAGTACTTC. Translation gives CASSDGGIWSYEQYF. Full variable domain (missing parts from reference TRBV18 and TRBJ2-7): NAGVMQNPRHLVRRRGQEARLRCSPMKGHSHVYWYRQLPEEGLKFMVYLQKENIIDESGMPKERFSAEFPKEGPSILRIQQVVRGDSAAYFCASSDGGIWSYEQYFGPGTRLTVT.

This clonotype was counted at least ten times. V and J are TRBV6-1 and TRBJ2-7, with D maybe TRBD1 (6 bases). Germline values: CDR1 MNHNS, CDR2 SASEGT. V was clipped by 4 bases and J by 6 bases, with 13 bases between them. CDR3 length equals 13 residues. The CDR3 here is CASSVTGSSEQYF. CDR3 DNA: TGTGCCAGCAGTGTCACAGGGAGCTCCGAGCAGTACTTC.

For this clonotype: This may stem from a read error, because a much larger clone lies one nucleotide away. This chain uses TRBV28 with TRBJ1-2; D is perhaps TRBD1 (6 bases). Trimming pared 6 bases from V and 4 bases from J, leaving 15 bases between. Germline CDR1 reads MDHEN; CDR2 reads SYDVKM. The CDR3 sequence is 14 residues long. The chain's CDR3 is CASRLTGYVYGYTF. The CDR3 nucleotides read TGTGCCAGCAGATTAACAGGGTACGTCTATGGCTACACCTTC.

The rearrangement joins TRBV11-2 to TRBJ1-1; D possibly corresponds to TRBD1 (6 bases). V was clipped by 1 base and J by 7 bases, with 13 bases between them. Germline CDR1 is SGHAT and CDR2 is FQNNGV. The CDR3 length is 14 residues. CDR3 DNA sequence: TGTGCCAGCAGCTTAGTTATGGACAGCAGTGAAGCTTTCTTT. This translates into CASSLVMDSSEAFF.

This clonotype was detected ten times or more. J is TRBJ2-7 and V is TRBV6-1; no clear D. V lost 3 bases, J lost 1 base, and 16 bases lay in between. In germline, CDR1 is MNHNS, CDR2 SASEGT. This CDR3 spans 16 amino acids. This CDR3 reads CASSDPRLTVSYEQYF. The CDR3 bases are TGTGCCAGCAGTGACCCAAGACTGACTGTTTCCTACGAGCAGTACTTC.

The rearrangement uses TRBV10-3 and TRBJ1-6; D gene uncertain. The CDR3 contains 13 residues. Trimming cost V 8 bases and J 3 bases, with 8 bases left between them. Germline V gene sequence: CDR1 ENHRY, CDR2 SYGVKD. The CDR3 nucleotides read TGTGCCATCCGGGTTGACTATAATTCACCCCTCCACTTT. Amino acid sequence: CAIRVDYNSPLHF.